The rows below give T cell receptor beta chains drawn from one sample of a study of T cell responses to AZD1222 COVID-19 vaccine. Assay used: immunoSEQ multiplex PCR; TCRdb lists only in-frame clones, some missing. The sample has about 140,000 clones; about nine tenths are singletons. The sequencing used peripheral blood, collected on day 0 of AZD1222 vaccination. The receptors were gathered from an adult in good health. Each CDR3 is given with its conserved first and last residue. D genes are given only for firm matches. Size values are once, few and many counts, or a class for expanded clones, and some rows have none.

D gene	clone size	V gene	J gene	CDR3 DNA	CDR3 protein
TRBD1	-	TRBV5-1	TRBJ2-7	TGCGCCAGCAGCTTCTGGGTTGGACAGGGGGCGAACGAGCAGTACTTC	CASSFWVGQGANEQYF
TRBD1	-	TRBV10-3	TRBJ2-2	TGTGCCACTACAGGGGCCGGGGAGCTGTTTTTT	CATTGAGELFF
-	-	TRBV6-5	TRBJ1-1	TGTGCCAGCAGTTCCGTACAGGGTGCAGGAACTGAAGCTTTCTTT	CASSSVQGAGTEAFF
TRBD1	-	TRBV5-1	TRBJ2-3	TGCGCCAGCAGCTTGGGGTGGTCAGGGGGTACAGATACGCAGTATTTT	CASSLGWSGGTDTQYF
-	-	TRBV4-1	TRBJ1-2	TGCGCCAGCAGCCAAGGACAAATTAACTATGGCTACACCTTC	CASSQGQINYGYTF
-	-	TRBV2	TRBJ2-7	TGTGCCAGCAGTGAAGGGACTGGTCGCTACGAGCAGTACTTC	CASSEGTGRYEQYF
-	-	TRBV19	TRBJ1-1	TGTGCCAGTAGTATGGGGTCGGGAACTGAAGCTTTCTTT	CASSMGSGTEAFF
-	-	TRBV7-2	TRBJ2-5	TGTGCCAGCAGCCCAGCGGCGTACCAAGAGACCCAGTACTTC	CASSPAAYQETQYF
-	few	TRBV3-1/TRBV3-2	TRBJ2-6	TGTGCCAGCAGCCAAGATCGGGGGGCCGGGGCCAACGTCCTGACTTTC	CASSQDRGAGANVLTF
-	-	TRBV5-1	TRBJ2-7	TGCGCCAGCAGCTTGGGCTTAGGATACTACGAGCAGTACTTC	CASSLGLGYYEQYF
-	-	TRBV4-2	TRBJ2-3	TGTGCCAGCAGTCAAACGCCGGGGCGCAGTCAATATACGCAGTATTTT	CASSQTPGRSQYTQYF
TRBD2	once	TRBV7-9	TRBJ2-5	TGTGCCAGCAGCACCCGACTAGCAACGGAGACCCAGTACTTC	CASSTRLATETQYF
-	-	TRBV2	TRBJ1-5	TGTGCCAGCAGCCCGTCCGGAGGGCCCCAGCATTTT	CASSPSGGPQHF
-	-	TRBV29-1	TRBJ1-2	TGCAGCGTTGGACACTTATACCGGGTCGGGGTTGGCTACACCTTC	CSVGHLYRVGVGYTF
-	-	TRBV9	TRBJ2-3	TGTGCCAGCAGCGTCTTAGGAGCGGACACAGATACGCAGTATTTT	CASSVLGADTDTQYF
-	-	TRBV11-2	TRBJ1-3	TGTGCCAGCAGCTTTGACACTGGAAACACCATATATTTT	CASSFDTGNTIYF
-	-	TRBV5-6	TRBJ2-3	TGTGCCAGCAGCTTGAACGGCGGGAGCACAGATACGCAGTATTTT	CASSLNGGSTDTQYF
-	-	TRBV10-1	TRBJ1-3	TGCGCCAGCAGTGAAGTGTCTGGAAACACCATATATTTT	CASSEVSGNTIYF
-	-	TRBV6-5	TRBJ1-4	TGTGCCAGCAGTTACCGGTTGGTAGCAGCTGAAAAACTGTTTTTT	CASSYRLVAAEKLFF
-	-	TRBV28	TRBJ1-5	TGTGCCAGCAGTTTAGGTGGCCCGTATAGCAATCAGCCCCAGCATTTT	CASSLGGPYSNQPQHF